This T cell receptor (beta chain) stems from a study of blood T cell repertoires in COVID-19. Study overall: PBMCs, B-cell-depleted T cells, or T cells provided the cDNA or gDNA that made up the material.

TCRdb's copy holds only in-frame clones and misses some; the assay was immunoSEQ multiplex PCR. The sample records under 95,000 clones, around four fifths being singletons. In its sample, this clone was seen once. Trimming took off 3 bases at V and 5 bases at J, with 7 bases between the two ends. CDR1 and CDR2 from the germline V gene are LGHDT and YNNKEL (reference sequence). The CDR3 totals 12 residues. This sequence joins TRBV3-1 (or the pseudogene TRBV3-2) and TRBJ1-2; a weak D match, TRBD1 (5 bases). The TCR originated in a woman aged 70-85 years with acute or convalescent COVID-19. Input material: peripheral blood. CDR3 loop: CASSHRQYGYTF. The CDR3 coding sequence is TGTGCCAGCAGCCATCGACAGTATGGCTACACCTTC.